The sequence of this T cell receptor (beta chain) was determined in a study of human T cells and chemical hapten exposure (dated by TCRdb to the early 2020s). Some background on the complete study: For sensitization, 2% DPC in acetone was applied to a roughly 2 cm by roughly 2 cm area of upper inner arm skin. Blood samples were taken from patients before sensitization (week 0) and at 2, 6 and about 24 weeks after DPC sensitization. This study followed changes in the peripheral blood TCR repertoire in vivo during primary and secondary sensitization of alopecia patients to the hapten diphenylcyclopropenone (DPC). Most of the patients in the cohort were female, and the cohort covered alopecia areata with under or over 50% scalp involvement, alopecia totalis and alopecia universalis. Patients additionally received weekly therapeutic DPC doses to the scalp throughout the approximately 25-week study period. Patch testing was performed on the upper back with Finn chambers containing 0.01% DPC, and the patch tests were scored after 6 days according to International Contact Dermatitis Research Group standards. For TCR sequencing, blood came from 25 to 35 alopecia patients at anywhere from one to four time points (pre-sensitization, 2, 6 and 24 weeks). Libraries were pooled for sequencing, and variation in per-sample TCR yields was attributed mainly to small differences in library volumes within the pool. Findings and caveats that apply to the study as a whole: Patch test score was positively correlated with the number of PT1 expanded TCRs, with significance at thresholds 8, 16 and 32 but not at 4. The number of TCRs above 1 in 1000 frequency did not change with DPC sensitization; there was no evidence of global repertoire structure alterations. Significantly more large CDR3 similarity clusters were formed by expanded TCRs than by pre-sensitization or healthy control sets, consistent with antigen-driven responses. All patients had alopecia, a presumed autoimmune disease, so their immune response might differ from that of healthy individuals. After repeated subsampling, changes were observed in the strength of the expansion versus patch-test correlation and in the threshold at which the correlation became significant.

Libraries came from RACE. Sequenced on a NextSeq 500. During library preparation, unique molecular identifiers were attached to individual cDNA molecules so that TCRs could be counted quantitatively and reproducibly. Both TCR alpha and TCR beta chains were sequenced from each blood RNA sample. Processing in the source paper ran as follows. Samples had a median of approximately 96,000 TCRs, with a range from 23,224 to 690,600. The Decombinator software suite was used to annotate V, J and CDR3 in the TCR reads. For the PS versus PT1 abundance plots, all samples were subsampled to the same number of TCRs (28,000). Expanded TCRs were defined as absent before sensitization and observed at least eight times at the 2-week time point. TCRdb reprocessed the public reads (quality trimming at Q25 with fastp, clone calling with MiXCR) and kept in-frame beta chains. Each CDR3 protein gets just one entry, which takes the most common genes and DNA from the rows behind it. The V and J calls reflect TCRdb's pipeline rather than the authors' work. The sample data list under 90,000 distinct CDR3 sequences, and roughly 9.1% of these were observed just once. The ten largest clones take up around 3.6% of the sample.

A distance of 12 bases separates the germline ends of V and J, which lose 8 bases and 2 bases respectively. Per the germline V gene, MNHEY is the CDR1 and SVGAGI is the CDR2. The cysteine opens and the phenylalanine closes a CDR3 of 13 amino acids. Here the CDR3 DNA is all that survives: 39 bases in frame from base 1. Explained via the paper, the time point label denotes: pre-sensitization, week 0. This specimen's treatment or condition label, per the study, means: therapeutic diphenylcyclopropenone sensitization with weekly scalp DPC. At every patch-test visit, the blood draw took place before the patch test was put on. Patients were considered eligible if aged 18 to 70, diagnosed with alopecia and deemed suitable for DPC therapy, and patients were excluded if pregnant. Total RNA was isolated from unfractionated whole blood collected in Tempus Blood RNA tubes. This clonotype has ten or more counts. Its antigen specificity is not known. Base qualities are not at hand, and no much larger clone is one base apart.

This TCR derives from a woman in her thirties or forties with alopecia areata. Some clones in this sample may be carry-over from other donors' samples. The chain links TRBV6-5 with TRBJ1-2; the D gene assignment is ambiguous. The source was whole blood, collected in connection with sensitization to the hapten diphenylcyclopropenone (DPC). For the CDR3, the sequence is CASRIGENYGYTF. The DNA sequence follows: TGTGCCAGCCGCATCGGAGAGAACTATGGCTACACCTTC.